The clone carrying this TCR beta chain occurred a few times. Naive CD8 populations comprised CD45RO-negative cells positively selected for CCR7, excluding terminally differentiated effector memory CD45RA+ cells. The data derive from a study of shared clonotypes between healthy human individuals. Some clones are missing from TCRdb's copy, which holds only in-frame ones; the method was immunoSEQ multiplex PCR. The table lists 750,000 to 1,000,000 clones, roughly 92% of them singletons. V was pared by 5 bases and J by 4 bases, with 9 bases between. In germline, CDR1 is LNHDA, CDR2 SQIVND (reference sequence). This CDR3 spans 13 amino acids.

This clonotype originated in a man aged 25-40 years in good health. J is TRBJ2-1 and V is TRBV19; unclear D gene. Sequenced: naive CD8+ T cells sorted from blood. The CDR3 DNA sequence: TGTGCCAGTAGTTTGACCCCTTACAATGAGCAGTTCTTC. It codes for CASSLTPYNEQFF.